A selection of T cell receptor beta chains follows, all from one sample in a study of PD-L1 blockade in urothelial cancer. Generated by immunoSEQ multiplex PCR, the TCRdb table keeps only in-frame clones and is missing some. Of tens of thousands of clones in the sample, 80% to 85% were seen once. The sample was PBMCs, taken around atezolizumab (anti-PD-L1) treatment. All receptors derive from a man in his forties or fifties with urothelial cancer. The CDR3 runs from the conserved cysteine through the conserved F or W. The D gene is left open where the match is weak. Clone size is shown for a subset of rows, as once, few, many or a class of expanded clone.

>-|15|-|TRBJ2-2|TRBV5-1
TGCGCCAGCAGCTCAGGACAGATCTCCGCCGGGGAGCTGTTTTTT
CASSSGQISAGELFF
>-|14|once|TRBJ1-3|TRBV15
TGTGCCACCAGCAGACCAGGGGCGGGAAACACCATATATTTT
CATSRPGAGNTIYF
>-|13|-|TRBJ1-1|TRBV19
TGTGCCAGTGGCAGGTACCCGAACACTGAAGCTTTCTTT
CASGRYPNTEAFF
>TRBD2|16|-|TRBJ2-5|TRBV7-3
TGTGCCAGCAGCTTAAGTGCTAGCGGGGTACAAGAGACCCAGTACTTC
CASSLSASGVQETQYF
>TRBD1|16|few|TRBJ1-1|TRBV4-1
TGCGCCAGCAGCCAAGATCCCGGGACAGGGGGCACTGAAGCTTTCTTT
CASSQDPGTGGTEAFF
>TRBD2|12|-|TRBJ2-1|TRBV18
TGTGCCAGCTCACCCACCGCGGGAGGAGGGTTCTTC
CASSPTAGGGFF
>-|15|-|TRBJ1-2|TRBV14
TGTGCCAGCAGCCAAGTAAGAGGGTGGAACTATGGCTACACCTTC
CASSQVRGWNYGYTF
>-|11|-|TRBJ1-2|TRBV5-6
TGTGCCAGCAGCTCGAACTATGGCTACACCTTC
CASSSNYGYTF
>-|12|-|TRBJ2-7|TRBV28
TGTGCCAGCACGACTAGTCTCTACGAGCAGTACTTC
CASTTSLYEQYF
>-|16|few|TRBJ1-4|TRBV28
TGTGCCAGCAGTTTCTTCAGGGCGAGGTCTAATGAAAAACTGTTTTTT
CASSFFRARSNEKLFF
>TRBD2|16|-|TRBJ2-1|TRBV9
TGTGCCAGCAGCGGGTCGACTAGCGGGAGGGTAAATGAGCAGTTCTTC
CASSGSTSGRVNEQFF
>-|16|-|TRBJ1-1|TRBV5-1
TGCGCCAGCAGCTTCTCCCTCGGGGGGGAGAGCACTGAAGCTTTCTTT
CASSFSLGGESTEAFF
>-|14|-|TRBJ1-2|TRBV5-1
TGCGCCAGCAGCTTCGACAGTGGGGTCTATGGCTACACCTTC
CASSFDSGVYGYTF
>TRBD1|13|-|TRBJ1-2|TRBV10-2
TGCGCCAGCAGCGTATCGGGACAGAATGGCTACACCTTC
CASSVSGQNGYTF
>-|13|-|TRBJ1-5|TRBV4-1
TGCGCCAGCAGCCAGGAGCCTTGGGGCTCCCAGCATTTT
CASSQEPWGSQHF
>-|13|-|TRBJ2-3|TRBV19
TGTGCCAGTAGTCTCTCGGGCACAGATACGCAGTATTTT
CASSLSGTDTQYF
>TRBD1|14|-|TRBJ1-1|TRBV5-1
TGCGCCAGCAGCTTGAGACAGGGAAGCACTGAAGCTTTCTTT
CASSLRQGSTEAFF
>TRBD1|14|-|TRBJ2-7|TRBV18
TGTGCCAGCGCCATTCCCGGGACAGGGAGGGAGCAGTACTTC
CASAIPGTGREQYF
>-|13|-|TRBJ2-2|TRBV5-1
TGCGCCAGCAAAACAGGGAGCACCGGGGAGCTGTTTTTT
CASKTGSTGELFF
>TRBD2|15|-|TRBJ2-1|TRBV11-3
TGTGCCAGCAGCTTCGGGACTAGCGGTGTCAATGAGCAGTTCTTC
CASSFGTSGVNEQFF
>-|14|medium-sized|TRBJ2-3|TRBV7-3
TGTGCCAGCAGCTTAAAGGGGATCACAGATACGCAGTATTTT
CASSLKGITDTQYF
>-|16|-|TRBJ1-3|TRBV19
TGTGCCAGTAGTATTCGACGGACTAGCTCTGGAAACACCATATATTTT
CASSIRRTSSGNTIYF
>-|19|-|TRBJ1-1|TRBV5-1
TGCGCCAGCAGCTTGGGATTTTCCCCGGACACCTGGGGGAACACTGAAGCTTTCTTT
CASSLGFSPDTWGNTEAFF
>-|15|-|TRBJ1-5|TRBV2
TGTGCCAGCATCCGGACATTAGATAGCAATCAGCCCCAGCATTTT
CASIRTLDSNQPQHF
>TRBD2|15|-|TRBJ2-3|TRBV5-6
TGTGCCAGCAGCTTTTTTGGGGAGGGCCCGGATACGCAGTATTTT
CASSFFGEGPDTQYF
>TRBD1|14|-|TRBJ1-1|TRBV6-5
TGTGCCAGCAGAAAGGACAGGGGGACGACTGAAGCTTTCTTT
CASRKDRGTTEAFF
>-|16|once|TRBJ2-5|TRBV5-1
TGCGCCAGCAGCCCCGGGTCCTTCTATCTTCAAGAGACCCAGTACTTC
CASSPGSFYLQETQYF
>TRBD1|13|-|TRBJ1-2|TRBV6-6
TGTGCCAGCACGGCCAGGGGGACGGGTGGCTACACCTTC
CASTARGTGGYTF
>TRBD1|18|-|TRBJ1-5|TRBV7-6
TGTGCCAGCAGCTTAGCGCCGGGACAGGGCCCTAGCAATCAGCCCCAGCATTTT
CASSLAPGQGPSNQPQHF
>-|14|once|TRBJ1-5|TRBV18
TGTGCCAGCTCACCATCCAGGGGTGGTCAGCCCCAGCATTTT
CASSPSRGGQPQHF
>TRBD2|14|-|TRBJ2-3|TRBV29-1
TGCAGCGTTGATATCGTTAGCGGGGCAGATACGCAGTATTTT
CSVDIVSGADTQYF
>TRBD2|15|few|TRBJ2-1|TRBV7-6
TGTGCCAGCAGCTTAGGGCTAGCGGGAAGCGATGAGCAGTTCTTC
CASSLGLAGSDEQFF
>TRBD1|14|-|TRBJ1-1|TRBV5-1
TGCGCCAGCAGCGTAACAGGGGAGAACACTGAAGCTTTCTTT
CASSVTGENTEAFF
>TRBD1|15|-|TRBJ1-3|TRBV6-5
TGTGCCAGCAGTTACAACAGGGGGCCCGGAAACACCATATATTTT
CASSYNRGPGNTIYF
>TRBD2|14|-|TRBJ2-3|TRBV30
TGTGCCTGGGGAGCGGGAGTTAGCACAGATACGCAGTATTTT
CAWGAGVSTDTQYF
>TRBD1|16|-|TRBJ2-7|TRBV6-5
TGTGCCAGCAGTTTGACTATCACAGGGGGCCTCGGGGAGCAGTACTTC
CASSLTITGGLGEQYF
>TRBD2|15|once|TRBJ2-3|TRBV5-1
TGCGCCAGCAGTCATAGCGGGGCCAAGGGAGATACGCAGTATTTT
CASSHSGAKGDTQYF
>-|14|-|TRBJ1-2|TRBV5-1
TGCGCCAGCAGCTTGGAGGCGGGGGCGCGGGGCTACACCTTC
CASSLEAGARGYTF
>-|16|once|TRBJ2-2|TRBV5-1
TGCGCCAGCAGCTTGGTGGCCAGGGAAGAGGCCGGGGAGCTGTTTTTT
CASSLVAREEAGELFF
>-|14|-|TRBJ2-3|TRBV9
TGTGCCAGCAGCCGGGACTCGATCACAGATACGCAGTATTTT
CASSRDSITDTQYF
>-|14|-|TRBJ1-1|TRBV18
TGTGCCAGCTCCGCTGCGGGCGGGAACACTGAAGCTTTCTTT
CASSAAGGNTEAFF
>-|13|few|TRBJ2-3|TRBV2
TGTGCCAGTAGTCAGGGGTACACAGATACGCAGTATTTT
CASSQGYTDTQYF
>-|18|-|TRBJ2-2|TRBV15
TGTGCCACCAGCAGAGATCCCTCGACAGTGGAGAACACCGGGGAGCTGTTTTTT
CATSRDPSTVENTGELFF
>TRBD1|16|-|TRBJ2-2|TRBV2
TGTGCCAGCACAAAAGGACAGGGGAGTTACACCGGGGAGCTGTTTTTT
CASTKGQGSYTGELFF
>-|13|few|TRBJ1-3|TRBV5-1
TGCGCCAGCAGCACAGGCTCTGGAAACACCATATATTTT
CASSTGSGNTIYF
>-|15|-|TRBJ1-3|TRBV6-1
TGTGCCAGCAGTGAAGTGGGGGGGTTTGGAAACACCATATATTTT
CASSEVGGFGNTIYF
>TRBD2|17|-|TRBJ2-5|TRBV5-4
TGTGCCAGCAGCCCGGGACTAGCGGGGGGGCGAGTAGAGACCCAGTACTTC
CASSPGLAGGRVETQYF
>-|14|-|TRBJ2-1|TRBV5-5
TGTGCCAGCAGCGCCCAGTTAAGCGACAATGAGCAGTTCTTC
CASSAQLSDNEQFF
>-|13|-|TRBJ2-5|TRBV4-1
TGCGCCAGCAGCCAAGTTTGGGCAGAGACCCAGTACTTC
CASSQVWAETQYF
>-|13|once|TRBJ2-2|TRBV30
TGTGCCTGGAGTGTCGAGCGAACCGGGGAGCTGTTTTTT
CAWSVERTGELFF
>-|13|-|TRBJ1-1|TRBV27
TGTGCCAGCAGCGTACAGGCGAACACTGAAGCTTTCTTT
CASSVQANTEAFF
>-|14|once|TRBJ1-4|TRBV7-2
TGTGCCAGCAGCTTCATGGGGAGAGGAGAAAAACTGTTTTTT
CASSFMGRGEKLFF